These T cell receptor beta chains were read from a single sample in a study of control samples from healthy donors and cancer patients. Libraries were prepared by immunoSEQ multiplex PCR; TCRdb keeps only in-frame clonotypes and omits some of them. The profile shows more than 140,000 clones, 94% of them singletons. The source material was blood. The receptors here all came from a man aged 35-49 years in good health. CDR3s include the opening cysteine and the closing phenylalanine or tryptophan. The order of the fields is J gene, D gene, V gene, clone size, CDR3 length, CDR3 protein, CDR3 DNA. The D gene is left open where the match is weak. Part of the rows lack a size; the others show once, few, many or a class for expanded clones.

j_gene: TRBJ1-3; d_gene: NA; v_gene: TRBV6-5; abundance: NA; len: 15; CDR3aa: CASSYVQGSGNTIYF; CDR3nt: TGTGCCAGCAGTTACGTACAGGGTTCTGGAAACACCATATATTTT
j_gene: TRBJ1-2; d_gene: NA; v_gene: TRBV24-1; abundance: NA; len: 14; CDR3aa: CATSEMGRNYGYTF; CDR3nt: TGTGCCACCAGTGAGATGGGCCGCAACTATGGCTACACCTTC
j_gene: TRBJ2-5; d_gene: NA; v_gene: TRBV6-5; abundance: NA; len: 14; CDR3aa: CASSSRGEGETQYF; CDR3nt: TGTGCCAGCAGTTCCCGCGGAGAGGGGGAGACCCAGTACTTC
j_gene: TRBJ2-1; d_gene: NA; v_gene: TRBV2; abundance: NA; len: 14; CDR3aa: CASSDLGRYNEQFF; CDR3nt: TGTGCCAGCAGTGACTTGGGCAGGTACAATGAGCAGTTCTTC
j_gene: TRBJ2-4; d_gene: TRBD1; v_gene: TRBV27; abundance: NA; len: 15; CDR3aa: CASSASDRDENIQYF; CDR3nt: TGTGCCAGCAGTGCCTCGGACAGGGACGAAAACATTCAGTACTTC
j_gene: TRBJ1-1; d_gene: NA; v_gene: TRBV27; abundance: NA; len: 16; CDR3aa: CASSYIGGAGDTEAFF; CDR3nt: TGTGCCAGCAGTTATATTGGCGGGGCCGGCGACACTGAAGCTTTCTTT
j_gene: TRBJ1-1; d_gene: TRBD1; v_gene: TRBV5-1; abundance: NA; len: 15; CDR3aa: CASSLEGRGHTEAFF; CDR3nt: TGCGCCAGCAGCTTGGAAGGCAGGGGGCATACTGAAGCTTTCTTT
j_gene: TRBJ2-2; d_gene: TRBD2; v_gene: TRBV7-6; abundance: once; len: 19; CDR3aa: CASSLKLLAGGQDTGELFF; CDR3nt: TGTGCCAGCAGCTTAAAACTCCTCGCGGGGGGGCAGGACACCGGGGAGCTGTTTTTT
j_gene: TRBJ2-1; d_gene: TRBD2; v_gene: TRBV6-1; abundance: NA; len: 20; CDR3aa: CASSESPAGGGFRSYNEQFF; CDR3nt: TGTGCCAGCAGTGAATCTCCGGCGGGAGGCGGTTTTCGCTCCTACAATGAGCAGTTCTTC
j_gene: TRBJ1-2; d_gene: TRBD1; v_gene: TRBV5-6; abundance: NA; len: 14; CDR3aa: CASSSRDSGYGYTF; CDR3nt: TGTGCCAGCAGCTCCCGGGACAGTGGCTATGGCTACACCTTC
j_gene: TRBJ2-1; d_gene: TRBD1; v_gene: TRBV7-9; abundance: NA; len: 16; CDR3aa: CASSRDPGQRLNEQFF; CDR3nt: TGTGCCAGCAGCCGAGATCCGGGACAGCGTCTCAATGAGCAGTTCTTC